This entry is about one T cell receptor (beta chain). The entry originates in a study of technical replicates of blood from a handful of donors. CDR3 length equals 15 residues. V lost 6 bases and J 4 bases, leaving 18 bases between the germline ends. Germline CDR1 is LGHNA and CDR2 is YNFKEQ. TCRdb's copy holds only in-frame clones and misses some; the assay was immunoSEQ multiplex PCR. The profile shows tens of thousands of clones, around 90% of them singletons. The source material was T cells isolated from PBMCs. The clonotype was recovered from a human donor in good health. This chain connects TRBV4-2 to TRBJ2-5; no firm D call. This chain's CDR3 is CASRNDGGTGETQYF. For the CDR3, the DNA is TGTGCCAGCAGGAATGATGGCGGCACCGGAGAGACCCAGTACTTC.